The present T cell receptor beta chain was sequenced within a study of early T cells in non-severe SARS-CoV-2 infection. Across the whole study: Chains were not paired, and sequencing was done on bulk RNA from unsorted whole blood.

This clonotype was found many times. Via MiXCR, TCRdb re-called the 5' RACE reads, giving one row per CDR3 protein. The sample contains some 70,000 distinct CDR3 sequences, roughly 10% of which appear only once. The CDR3 runs to 16 residues. Germline V CDR1 and CDR2: MDHEN, SYDVKM. Unmatched junction bases numbered 11, after V lost 6 bases and J lost 3 bases. V and J are TRBV28 and TRBJ2-7; 10 bases align to TRBD1. Sample: whole blood. This clonotype was obtained from an adult who was a healthcare worker with PCR-confirmed SARS-CoV-2 infection or an uninfected control (not recorded which). This CDR3 reads CASSSFSRTGGYEQYF. The CDR3 bases are TGTGCCAGCAGCAGTTTCTCCCGGACAGGGGGCTACGAGCAGTACTTC. The full variable domain, its missing parts supplied by reference TRBV28 and TRBJ2-7, is DVKVTQSSRYLVKRTGEKVFLECVQDMDHENMFWYRQDPGLGLRLIYFSYDVKMKEKGDIPEGYSVSREKKERFSLILESASTNQTSMYLCASSSFSRTGGYEQYFGPGTRLTVT.